The 5 T cell receptor beta chains below come from one sample, sequenced in a study of control samples from healthy donors and cancer patients (dated by TCRdb to 2020 to 2022). Libraries were prepared through the immunoSEQ multiplex PCR assay. TCRdb holds this immuneACCESS table with in-frame rearrangements only. Some clones are missing; in checked studies, unresolved V genes explain under half, and the rest has no known cause. This sample is represented by approximately 100,000 clones; roughly 82% of them were singletons. About 2% of the sample goes to the ten largest clones. The sample taken for sequencing was blood. The receptors stem from a man between 60 and 75 years old in good health.

CDR3: CASSPLGTGEGDGYTF. In DNA form, the CDR3 reads TGTGCCAGCTCACCACTGGGGACAGGGGAAGGAGATGGCTACACCTTC. The chain links TRBV18 to TRBJ1-2; 10 bases agree with TRBD1. The CDR3 has 16 residues. Trimming cost V 1 base and J 6 bases; bases outside gene matches: 8. CDR1 is KGHSH, CDR2 LQKENI, per germline.

The chain has TRBV28 and TRBJ2-1; D call uncertain. CDR3 length: 13 amino acids. CDR1 is MDHEN and CDR2 is SYDVKM in the germline V gene. The germline V and J ends were trimmed by 6 bases and 10 bases, with 16 bases remaining between them. The CDR3 DNA reads TGTGCCAGCAGCACAACATCCCCAAAGGAGCAGTTCTTC. Translated, it gives CASSTTSPKEQFF.

This rearrangement joins TRBV10-3 to TRBJ1-6; no clear D gene. Germline V lookup: CDR1 ENHRY, CDR2 SYGVKD. V gave up 5 bases and J gave up 7 bases, with 15 bases separating them. CDR3 length: 15 residues. The CDR3 DNA is TGTGCCATCAGTATGGCGCGGGGTGAAAATTCACCCCTCCACTTT. The encoded protein is CAISMARGENSPLHF.

J is TRBJ2-3 and V is TRBV5-1; no clear D gene. The V end lost 0 bases, the J end lost 2 bases, and 10 bases lay between the germline ends. Germline CDR1 SGHRS, CDR2 YFSETQ. The CDR3 is made up of 15 amino acids. The CDR3 loop is CASSLARSPTDTQYF. The CDR3 bases are TGCGCCAGCAGCTTGGCGCGAAGCCCCACAGATACGCAGTATTTT.

This chain connects TRBV19 to TRBJ2-1, with 11 positions matching TRBD2. The germline V gene encodes CDR1 LNHDA and CDR2 SQIVND (reference sequence). The CDR3 length is 16 residues. The V segment lost 0 bases and the J segment 9 bases; nucleotides outside the gene matches: 7. The CDR3 reads CASSIEASGRFSEQFF. The CDR3 nucleotides read TGTGCCAGTAGTATAGAGGCTAGCGGGAGGTTTAGTGAGCAGTTCTTC.